The rows below give T cell receptor beta chains drawn from one sample of a study of T cell responses to AZD1222 COVID-19 vaccine. Some clones are missing from TCRdb's copy, which holds only in-frame ones; the method was immunoSEQ multiplex PCR. Altogether 150,000 or so clones are present, about 90% being singletons, with the ten largest covering over 8%. Sequences were derived from peripheral blood, sampled 28 days after the second AZD1222 dose. The source is an adult who received the AZD1222 COVID-19 vaccine. CDR3s leave out the opening cysteine and the closing phenylalanine or tryptophan.

j_call v_call cdr3_aa
TRBJ2-3 TRBV12-2 ASRLAGLAGGPDTQY
TRBJ2-2 TRBV18 ASSPLGAGNTGELF
TRBJ2-1 TRBV12-3/TRBV12-4 ASSPDPTDEQF
TRBJ2-5 TRBV24-1 ATSDPRGPGQTQY
TRBJ1-1 TRBV6-2/TRBV6-3 ASSYLWGMNTEAF
TRBJ1-1 TRBV7-2 ASSAGTRTHTEAF
TRBJ2-2 TRBV19 ASSSGRGGDTGELF
TRBJ1-1 TRBV14 ASSQSGRDTEAF
TRBJ2-7 TRBV7-9 ASSQGDEQY
TRBJ1-5 TRBV6-5 ASSSRLGGNQPQH
TRBJ1-1 TRBV11-3 ASSFGLNTEAF
TRBJ1-5 TRBV19 ASHPDYSNQPQH
TRBJ2-1 TRBV12-3/TRBV12-4 ASSLAFEQF
TRBJ1-5 TRBV7-2 ASSLDATGSYQPQH
TRBJ1-6 TRBV6-5 ASSYEGSYNSPLH
TRBJ2-3 TRBV18 ASSREVQGTDTQY
TRBJ1-1 TRBV19 ASRVQGQGRFLNTEAF
TRBJ1-4 TRBV7-2 ASSFGTGLAKLF
TRBJ1-5 TRBV28 ASSPLGGRNGQPQH
TRBJ2-1 TRBV11-3 ASSSSGPSLQF
TRBJ1-6 TRBV6-5 ASRDRENSPLH
TRBJ2-7 TRBV5-1 ASSPKFSGQGHEQY
TRBJ1-1 TRBV2 ASSPWTVNTEAF
TRBJ1-2 TRBV15 ATSLGRSVNYGYT
TRBJ1-2 TRBV4-3 ASSQGLQGRGYGYT
TRBJ1-2 TRBV14 ASSRDRSYGYT
TRBJ2-3 TRBV10-3 AISEGSSVDTQY
TRBJ2-4 TRBV20-1 SASNGLAKNIQY
TRBJ2-7 TRBV10-3 AISGIGGSYEQY
TRBJ1-1 TRBV11-2 ASSFSLNTEAF
TRBJ2-1 TRBV5-6 ASSFSGKLIYNEQF
TRBJ2-3 TRBV5-1 ASSRGLADTDTQY
TRBJ1-1 TRBV6-1 ASSERSGNTEAF
TRBJ2-1 TRBV6-1 ASSARLAGGSYNEQF
TRBJ2-2 TRBV5-1 ASSSVEFGELF
TRBJ2-3 TRBV19 ASRSIGDTDTQY
TRBJ1-5 TRBV30 AWSRDLSENQPQH
TRBJ2-3 TRBV5-4 ASRNAGLAGPADTQY
TRBJ2-1 TRBV28 ASSLLYNEQF
TRBJ1-2 TRBV3-1/TRBV3-2 ASSQGTGGSFSYT
TRBJ2-5 TRBV2 ASSFDSGAQETQY
TRBJ2-5 TRBV11-2 ASSLDRIRGGETQY
TRBJ1-6 TRBV4-3 ASSQAYSDSPLH
TRBJ2-7 TRBV6-5 AIGTGDWVEQY
TRBJ1-2 TRBV18 ASSPIGVYGYT
TRBJ2-7 TRBV29-1 SVELGRGVSYEQY
TRBJ2-3 TRBV20-1 SALPGDTQY
TRBJ1-1 TRBV18 ASSPPGSGRNTEAF
TRBJ2-7 TRBV2 ASSEILLSYEQY
TRBJ1-1 TRBV29-1 SGNRGNTEAF
TRBJ2-6 TRBV5-4 ASSLAERANSGANVLT